This TCR beta chain was identified in a study of CD8+ T cells in alopecia areata. V was clipped by 6 bases and J by 3 bases, with 9 bases between them. This CDR3 has 13 amino acids. Germline V gives CDR1 SNHLY, CDR2 FYNNEI. This sample's treatment: oral pan-JAK inhibitor, 5-10 mg twice daily. This clone was counted only a few times. The identical CDR3 is also encoded by other nucleotide sequences in the sample. As the sequencing template, cDNA was produced by extracting RNA and reverse transcribing it. Clones were read by immunoSEQ multiplex PCR, and TCRdb kept only the in-frame ones, dropping some. Among a few hundred thousand clones listed, over 60% were seen once.

The TCR comes from a human donor with alopecia areata. The chain joins TRBV2 to TRBJ1-5; no definite D call. Sample: CD4+ T cells sorted from blood, taken at week 44, from a patient treated with tofacitinib. CDR3 bases: TGTGCCAGCAGGGGAATCTCCAATCAGCCCCAGCATTTT. Translating it yields CASRGISNQPQHF.